This T cell receptor beta chain was identified in a study of immune heterogeneity within non-small cell lung tumors. Study summary: Among the tumors, 4 were squamous cell carcinomas, about nine were non-squamous carcinomas and 1 was not otherwise specified. Study-wide results and caveats: Comparison across individual patients showed largely distinct high-frequency T-cell receptor beta clonotypes. Identical dominant CDR3 beta clonotypes recurred across a patient's tumor sites, together with site-unique high-frequency clones.

A note on this clonotype: What it recognizes is unknown.

It was a multiplex PCR that amplified TCR beta CDR3, with 32 V and 13 J primers. Each CDR3 protein gets one entry after TCRdb re-called the multiplex PCR reads with MiXCR. The table shows about 10,000 distinct CDR3 sequences, with 27% occurring only once. Bulk tumor genomic DNA was the template, and each sample received 550 to 650 ng. Taken during surgery, several biopsies per primary tumor were spaced as far apart as possible within the tumor mass. Enrolled individuals presented with untreated, newly diagnosed non-small cell lung cancer and received curative surgery. CDR1 SGHTA and CDR2 FQGNSA come from the germline V gene. V dropped 5 bases and J dropped 0 bases, with 11 bases sitting between them. The CDR3 extends over 14 amino acids.

Sequenced material: lung tumor tissue. The clonotype was recovered from a man aged 45-60 years with non-small cell lung cancer. The chain recombines TRBV7-2 with TRBJ2-7, with D perhaps TRBD2 (6 bases). The CDR3 nucleotides are TGTGCCAGCAGCAGGGACGGGAGCTCCTACGAGCAGTACTTC. This translates into CASSRDGSSYEQYF.